The 32 T cell receptor beta chains reported below all come from one sample, sequenced in a study of tumor-infiltrating lymphocytes in primary liver carcinoma. Unsorted whole blood supplied the blood RNA, and germline DNA was isolated too. Total RNA amounting to 500 ng was the source from which TCR beta cDNA was made with a constant-region primer. Nested multiplex PCR, run for three rounds with slightly modified ARM-PCR, yielded TCR beta libraries. In the first two PCR rounds, TRBV1-TRBV30 forward primers were paired with a C-beta reverse primer, and each round lasted approximately 9 cycles. MiXCR, applied by TCRdb to the multiplex PCR reads, yields one record per CDR3 protein. This table has 180,000 or so distinct CDR3 sequences, 50% to 75% appearing once. Sample: peripheral blood. These receptors were collected from a man aged 35 to 55 with primary liver carcinoma and hepatitis B virus infection.

A single count supports this clonotype. The V call is TRBV6-7, the J call TRBJ2-1; 13 nucleotides match TRBD2. TRBV6-7 is treated as an ORF (open reading frame) with a function not yet certain. With V trimmed by 10 bases and J by 0 bases, 12 bases remained unmatched. This CDR3 has 18 amino acids. The CDR3 sequence is CATLTSGRGFSSYNEQFF. DNA for the CDR3: TGTGCCACCCTAACTAGCGGGAGGGGATTTAGCTCCTACAATGAGCAGTTCTTC.

Concerning this clonotype: One end of the junction varies from germline; a read error may be responsible. The rearrangement joins TRBV4-2 to TRBJ2-3; D call uncertain. The CDR3 consists of 16 residues. Germline V lookup: CDR1 LGHNA, CDR2 YNFKEQ. The CDR3 sequence: CASSQGGGISTVTQYF. The CDR3 bases are TGTGCCAGCAGCCAAGGTGGCGGCATTAGCACAGTTACGCAGTATTTT.

As regards this clonotype: The junction does not match germline at one end; this may be a read error. The chain is built from TRBV11-2 and TRBJ1-6, with D tentatively TRBD1 (5 bases). CDR1 is SGHAT and CDR2 is FQNNGV in the germline V gene. CDR3 size: 14 residues. The CDR3 bases are TGTGCCAGCAACGGGACGGGAGGGAATTCACCCCTCTACTTT. Protein: CASNGTGGNSPLYF.

The CDR3 DNA is TGTGCCAGCAGCTTAGAGTCAGGCCCGGAGTACTTC. Its translation: CASSLESGPEYF. The chain couples TRBV7-9 to TRBJ2-7; D ambiguous. Trimming stripped 1 base from V and 11 bases from J, with 12 bases between. Germline V gene sequence: CDR1 SEHNR, CDR2 FQNEAQ (reference sequence). The CDR3 is 12 residues long.

This chain links TRBV6-6 with TRBJ2-7; tentatively, D is TRBD1 (5 bases). CDR1 is MNHNY and CDR2 is SVGAGI in the germline V gene (reference sequence). V was trimmed by 6 bases and J by 6 bases, leaving 12 bases between them. There are 12 residues in the CDR3. The CDR3 spells CASSRQGPEQYF. CDR3 sequence (DNA): TGTGCCAGCAGCCGCCAGGGCCCCGAGCAGTACTTC.

As to this clonotype: A junction boundary mismatches the germline segment, possibly from a read error. The chain carries TRBV23-1 and TRBJ1-1, with unresolved D. TRBV23-1 is sorted into the ORF group, with uncertain function. The CDR3 length is 16 residues. The DNA for the CDR3 is TGTGCCAGCAGTGCCCCCCTCGGACGGCTGGTGGCTGAAGCTTTCTTT. Its translation is CASSAPLGRLVAEAFF.

This clonotype was counted once. The chain uses TRBV29-1 and TRBJ2-7; tentative D call: TRBD1 (5 bases). CDR1 is SQVTM, CDR2 ANQGSEA, per germline. This CDR3 is built from 13 residues. Trimming took off 1 base at V and 5 bases at J, with 12 bases between the two ends. Here the CDR3 reads CSVEARQGNEQYF. CDR3 nucleotides: TGCAGCGTTGAAGCTCGGCAGGGCAACGAGCAGTACTTC.

Turning to this clonotype: One junction end disagrees with the germline gene, perhaps due to a read error. The rearrangement joins TRBV29-1 to TRBJ2-3; D perhaps matches TRBD2 (6 bases). The germline V gene encodes CDR1 SQVTM and CDR2 ANQGSEA. The CDR3 covers 13 residues. CDR3 region: CSVEDPGANTQYF. The CDR3 DNA sequence: TGTAGCGTTGAAGATCCGGGAGCAAATACGCAGTATTTT.

The V and J genes are TRBV6-6 and TRBJ1-1, with D unresolved. Germline V gene lookup returns CDR1 MNHNY and CDR2 SVGAGI (reference sequence). The CDR3 extends over 13 amino acids. V gave up 5 bases and J gave up 5 bases, with 12 bases separating them. CDR3 in amino acids: CASSRTGRTEAFF. As DNA, the CDR3 is TGTGCCAGCAGTCGGACGGGGAGGACTGAAGCTTTCTTT.

The rearrangement links TRBV6-5 to TRBJ1-1; D uncertain. V lost 2 bases and J 6 bases, leaving 13 bases between the germline ends. Per the germline V gene, CDR1 is MNHEY and CDR2 is SVGAGI. The CDR3 loop spans 14 amino acids. In DNA form, the CDR3 reads TGTGCCAGCAGTTACGGGGTCTTTGTTTCTGAAGCTTTCTTT. Protein sequence: CASSYGVFVSEAFF.

CDR3 in amino acids: CASSLLAGGPVNEQFF. For the CDR3, the DNA is TGTGCCAGCAGCTTGCTAGCGGGAGGGCCGGTAAATGAGCAGTTCTTC. The chain carries TRBV7-8 and TRBJ2-1, with 12 bases aligning to TRBD2. The V and J ends lost 3 bases and 7 bases, in that order; junction bases with no gene match: 7. The CDR3 extends over 16 amino acids. Germline V lookup: CDR1 SGHVS, CDR2 FQNEAQ.

Worth noting for this clonotype: Germline is not matched at one junction end, which may reflect a read error. J is TRBJ1-1 and V is TRBV11-2; no reliable D call. This CDR3 has 15 residues. In germline, CDR1 is SGHAT, CDR2 FQNNGV. The CDR3 here is CAGSLVLGQNTEAFF. DNA of the CDR3: TGTGCCGGCAGCTTAGTTTTAGGCCAGAACACTGAAGCTTTCTTT.

This chain joins TRBV6-1 and TRBJ2-7; no clear D gene. Trimming cost V 0 bases and J 5 bases, with 20 bases left between them. This CDR3 has 17 residues. CDR1 MNHNS and CDR2 SASEGT come from the germline V gene. The CDR3 sequence: CASSEAALVVLGHEQYF. The DNA of the CDR3 is TGTGCCAGCAGTGAAGCAGCGCTAGTGGTGTTAGGGCACGAGCAGTACTTC.

This chain connects TRBV29-1 to TRBJ1-2; D might be TRBD1 (5 bases). Per germline, CDR1 SQVTM and CDR2 ANQGSEA. CDR3 length: 12 amino acids. V lost 2 bases and J 4 bases, leaving 8 bases between the germline ends. The CDR3 nucleotides read TGCAGCGTTGAAAGACAGAGCTATGGCTACACCTTC. Residues: CSVERQSYGYTF. Looking up the rest from reference TRBV29-1 and TRBJ1-2 gives the full variable domain: SAVISQKPSRDICQRGTSLTIQCQVDSQVTMMFWYRQQPGQSLTLIATANQGSEATYESGFVIDKFPISRPNLTFSTLTVSNMSPEDSSIYLCSVERQSYGYTFGSGTRLTVV.

The rearrangement links TRBV6-5 to TRBJ2-7, with TRBD1 identical over 9 bases. The junction had 8 bases not matched to a gene; V was cut back by 4 bases and J by 4 bases. CDR1 is MNHEY and CDR2 is SVGAGI in the germline V gene. CDR3 length: 15 amino acids. CDR3 in amino acids: CASSSMGQGLYEQYF. For the CDR3, the DNA is TGTGCCAGCAGTTCCATGGGACAGGGTTTATACGAGCAGTACTTC.

V usage is TRBV13 and J usage is TRBJ2-7; 8 nucleotides align to TRBD1. Germline V gives CDR1 PRHDT, CDR2 FYEKMQ (reference sequence). With 4 bases clipped from V and 0 bases from J, the junction kept 5 bases outside the gene matches. The CDR3 totals 15 residues. The CDR3, as DNA: TGTGCCAGCAGCTCCCGACAGGGGCACTCCTACGAGCAGTACTTC. Translation gives CASSSRQGHSYEQYF.

On this clonotype: An end of the junction does not agree with germline; a read error may underlie this. This chain uses TRBV10-3 with TRBJ1-4; D is unclear. The CDR3 loop spans 13 amino acids. Germline CDR1 is ENHRY and CDR2 is SYGVKD. In DNA, the CDR3 is TGTGCCATCAGTGAGTCGCGGGAGCGAAAACTGTCTTTT. Its translation is CAISESRERKLSF.

This chain links TRBV5-5 with TRBJ1-2; TRBD1 matches 7 bases. The germline gives CDR1 SGHKS, CDR2 YYEKEE (reference sequence). The ends lost 0 bases at V and 12 bases at J; junction bases unmatched: 11. CDR3 size: 14 residues. The CDR3 region is CASSLEGAGVGHTF. The CDR3 nucleotides read TGTGCCAGCAGCTTGGAGGGGGCGGGGGTCGGCCACACCTTC. The full variable domain, its missing parts supplied by reference TRBV5-5 and TRBJ1-2, is DAGVTQSPTHLIKTRGQQVTLRCSPISGHKSVSWYQQVLGQGPQFIFQYYEKEERGRGNFPDRFSARQFPNYSSELNVNALLLGDSALYLCASSLEGAGVGHTFGSGTRLTVV.

This clonotype was counted at least ten times. This rearrangement joins TRBV12-3 or TRBV12-4 to TRBJ1-2, with D perhaps matching TRBD1 (6 bases). CDR3 length: 13 residues. Trimming left V 1 base short and J 7 bases short, with 10 bases between. This CDR3 reads CASSLVDRSGYTF. DNA of the CDR3: TGTGCCAGCAGTTTAGTCGACAGGTCTGGCTACACCTTC.

The rearrangement joins TRBV29-1 to TRBJ2-5; maybe TRBD2 (7 bases). Germline CDR1 is SQVTM and CDR2 is ANQGSEA. This CDR3 spans 14 amino acids. CDR3 sequence: CIASFRGGRETQYF. CDR3 coding DNA: TGCATCGCGTCGTTCAGGGGCGGGAGAGAGACCCAGTACTTC.

As for this clonotype: A clone one base away is much larger, so this may be a read error. The genes are TRBV6-5 and TRBJ2-2, with D unclear. CDR1 and CDR2 from the germline V gene are MNHEY and SVGAGI. This CDR3 is built from 13 residues. Trimming stripped 2 bases from V and 7 bases from J, with 8 bases between. CDR3 in amino acids: CASSYGWIGELFF. CDR3 bases: TGTGCCAGCAGTTACGGGTGGATCGGGGAGCTGTTTTTT.

This clonotype is a singleton in its sample. One end of the junction fails to match germline, which may point to a read error. This chain uses TRBV6-5 with TRBJ1-3; D is perhaps TRBD1 (6 bases). The CDR3 covers 16 residues. Germline CDR1 reads MNHEY; CDR2 reads SVGAGI. The CDR3 protein is CVSSREQGISGNTIYF. The CDR3 bases are TGTGTCAGCAGTCGAGAACAGGGCATCTCTGGAAACACCATATATTTT.

This clonotype came up a few times. This chain joins TRBV29-1 and TRBJ1-1; D is uncertain. The CDR3 covers 12 residues. V was clipped by 4 bases and J by 1 base, with 7 bases between them. Germline V CDR1 and CDR2: SQVTM, ANQGSEA. CDR3 sequence reads: CSVGRSNTEAFF. CDR3 sequence (DNA): TGCAGCGTTGGGCGGTCGAACACTGAAGCTTTCTTT.

This clonotype was recorded many times. The chain joins TRBV11-2 to TRBJ2-2; D gene uncertain. CDR1 is SGHAT, CDR2 FQNNGV, per germline. This CDR3 has 15 residues. Trimming left V 6 bases short and J 0 bases short, with 11 bases between. The CDR3 nucleotides read TGTGCCAGCAGTCTTTTTTCGTCGAACACCGGGGAGCTGTTTTTT. Its protein is CASSLFSSNTGELFF.

The CDR3 sequence: CASFSYEQYF. The CDR3 coding sequence is TGTGCCAGCTTCAGTTACGAGCAGTACTTC. The gene calls are TRBV6-1 and TRBJ2-7; no definite D call. The CDR3 runs to 10 residues. CDR1 and CDR2 (germline): MNHNS, SASEGT. Trimming cost V 8 bases and J 4 bases, with 6 bases left between them.

The J gene is TRBJ1-1, the V gene TRBV6-1; D remains unclear. Per the germline V gene, CDR1 is MNHNS and CDR2 is SASEGT. The V end was cut by 8 bases, the J end by 1 base, with 11 bases between. The CDR3 has 13 amino acids. CDR3 sequence: CASSSPPNTEAFF. The CDR3 DNA is TGTGCCAGCTCCTCGCCTCCGAACACTGAAGCTTTCTTT.

The V and J genes are TRBV29-1 and TRBJ2-7, with D possibly called TRBD1 or TRBD2 (5 bases each). Per germline, CDR1 SQVTM and CDR2 ANQGSEA. This CDR3 comprises 12 residues. V lost 7 bases, J lost 5 bases, and 15 bases lay in between. Written as DNA, the CDR3 is TGCAGCGCTGGCCCAGGGACCCACGAGCAGTACTTC. Amino acid sequence: CSAGPGTHEQYF.

The V and J genes are TRBV11-2 and TRBJ2-4; TRBD2 matches 11 bases. The CDR3 runs 15 residues. Germline V gene lookup returns CDR1 SGHAT and CDR2 FQNNGV. The ends lost 5 bases at V and 7 bases at J; junction bases unmatched: 7. For the CDR3, the DNA is TGTGCCAGCAGCATAGGAACTAGCGGGAGCAACATTCAGTACTTC. It encodes CASSIGTSGSNIQYF.

This clonotype was counted a few times. The chain links TRBV11-3 to TRBJ2-1, with D unresolved. There are 14 residues in the CDR3. Germline-derived CDR1 and CDR2 are SGHNT and YENEEA. V was shortened by 0 bases and J by 6 bases, with 9 bases between the two germline ends. The DNA of the CDR3 is TGTGCCAGCAGCTTAGACCCGGAGACCAATGAGCAGTTCTTC. Its protein is CASSLDPETNEQFF.

The chain recombines TRBV5-4 with TRBJ2-3, with D uncertain. This CDR3 has 13 residues. Per the germline V gene, CDR1 is SGHNT and CDR2 is YYREEE (reference sequence). Trimming took off 7 bases at V and 8 bases at J, with 17 bases between the two ends. The CDR3 loop is CASLPDLRGTQYF. The CDR3 coding sequence is TGTGCCAGCCTCCCCGACCTCCGCGGTACGCAGTATTTT.

The chain carries TRBV19 and TRBJ2-7; possibly TRBD2 for D (6 bases). The CDR3 consists of 14 residues. Germline-derived CDR1 and CDR2 are LNHDA and SQIVND (reference sequence). Between the trimmed V and J ends, which lost 0 bases and 6 bases, there was a span of 12 bases. CDR3 nucleotide sequence: TGTGCCAGTAGTATAGATCGCAGCGGGCGCGAGCAGTACTTC. Amino acids: CASSIDRSGREQYF.

With regard to this clonotype: One end of the junction is discordant with germline, which a read error may explain. This chain joins TRBV10-2 and TRBJ2-1; D perhaps matches TRBD2 (5 bases). There are 12 residues in the CDR3. Germline CDR1 WSHSY, CDR2 SAAADI. CDR3 loop: CASGEAGSAQFF. In DNA, the CDR3 is TGCGCCAGCGGTGAGGCGGGCTCGGCCCAGTTCTTC.